This T cell receptor beta chain was identified in a study of T cell responses to AZD1222 COVID-19 vaccine. The CDR3 runs to 12 residues. Trimming cost V 1 base and J 10 bases, with 10 bases left between them. The germline CDR1 and CDR2 sequences are SGHAT and FQNNGV. TCRdb's table, derived via immunoSEQ multiplex PCR, lists solely in-frame clones and lacks some. The sample includes 120,000 or so clones, 88% seen only once; the top ten take about 7.9%. Whole-study findings and limits: Donors, mostly white British, included more females; clonal diversity was possibly underestimated.

In the case of this clone: Its cognate antigen is unknown.

This sequence originates from an adult in good health. This material consisted of peripheral blood, taken on day 0 of AZD1222 vaccination. The V and J genes are TRBV11-2 and TRBJ1-1; unclear D gene. Here the CDR3 DNA reads TGTGCCAGCAGCTTAGGTATCGTCGGAGCTTTCTTT. Translation gives CASSLGIVGAFF.